This TCR beta chain originates from a study of T cell changes during pregnancy in multiple sclerosis. The table came from immunoSEQ multiplex PCR; TCRdb's copy has only in-frame clones and leaves some out. The sample has approximately 72,000 clones, 92% seen once. This clone was counted between two and nine times. The TCR originated in a female donor in good health, enrolled as a control in a pregnancy study. Specimen: peripheral blood, collected in the first trimester of pregnancy.

This chain's CDR3 is CASSTGYRQLNSGNTIYF. Here the CDR3 DNA reads TGTGCCAGTAGTACTGGGTACAGGCAGCTTAACTCTGGAAACACCATATATTTT. The rearrangement links TRBV19 to TRBJ1-3, with D possibly being TRBD1 (5 bases). The CDR3 covers 18 residues. Trimming took 4 bases from V and 0 from J, leaving 19 bases between them. Germline CDR1 LNHDA, CDR2 SQIVND (reference sequence). Full variable domain (remainder filled in from reference TRBV19 and TRBJ1-3): DGGITQSPKYLFRKEGQNVTLSCEQNLNHDAMYWYRQDPGQGLRLIYYSQIVNDFQKGDIAEGYSVSREKKESFPLTVTSAQKNPTAFYLCASSTGYRQLNSGNTIYFGEGSWLTVV.